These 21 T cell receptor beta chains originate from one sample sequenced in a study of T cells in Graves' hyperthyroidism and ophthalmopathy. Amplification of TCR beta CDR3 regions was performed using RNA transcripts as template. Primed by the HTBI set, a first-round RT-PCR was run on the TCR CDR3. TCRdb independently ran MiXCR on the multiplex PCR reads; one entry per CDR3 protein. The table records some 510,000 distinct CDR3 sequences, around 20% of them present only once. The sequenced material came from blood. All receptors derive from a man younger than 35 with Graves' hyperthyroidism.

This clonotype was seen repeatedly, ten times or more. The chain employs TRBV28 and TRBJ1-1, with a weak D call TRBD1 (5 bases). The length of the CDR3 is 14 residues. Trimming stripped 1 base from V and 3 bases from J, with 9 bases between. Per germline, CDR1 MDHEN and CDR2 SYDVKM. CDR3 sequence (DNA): TGTGCCAGCAGTTTATCGGGGGACCACACTGAAGCTTTCTTT. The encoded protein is CASSLSGDHTEAFF.

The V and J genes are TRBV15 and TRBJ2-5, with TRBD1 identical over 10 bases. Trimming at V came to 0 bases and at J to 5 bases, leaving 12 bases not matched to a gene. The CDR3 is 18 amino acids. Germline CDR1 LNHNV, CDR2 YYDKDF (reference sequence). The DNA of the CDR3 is TGTGCCACCAGCAGAGATCAATGGAGGACAGGGGGGTTGGAGACCCAGTACTTC. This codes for CATSRDQWRTGGLETQYF.

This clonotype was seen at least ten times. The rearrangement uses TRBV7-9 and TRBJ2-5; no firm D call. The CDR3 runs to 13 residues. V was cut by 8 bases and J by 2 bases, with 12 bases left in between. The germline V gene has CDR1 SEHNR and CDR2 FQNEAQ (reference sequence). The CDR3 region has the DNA TGTGCCAGCCAAGAGGTTCCTCAAGAGACCCAGTACTTC. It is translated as CASQEVPQETQYF.

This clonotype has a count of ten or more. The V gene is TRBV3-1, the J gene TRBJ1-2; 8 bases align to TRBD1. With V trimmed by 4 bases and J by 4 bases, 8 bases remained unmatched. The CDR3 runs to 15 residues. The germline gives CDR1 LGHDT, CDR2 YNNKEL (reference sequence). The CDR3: CASSPARTGPYGYTF. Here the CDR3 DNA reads TGTGCCAGCAGCCCTGCTCGGACAGGGCCCTATGGCTACACCTTC.

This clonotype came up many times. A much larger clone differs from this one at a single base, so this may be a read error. CDR3 bases: TGTGCCAGCAGTTTGACAATGTACCAAGAGACCAAGTACTTC. Translation gives CASSLTMYQETKYF. V gene TRBV6-5 combines with J gene TRBJ2-5; unclear D gene. Germline V gene lookup returns CDR1 MNHEY and CDR2 SVGAGI. The CDR3 consists of 14 residues.

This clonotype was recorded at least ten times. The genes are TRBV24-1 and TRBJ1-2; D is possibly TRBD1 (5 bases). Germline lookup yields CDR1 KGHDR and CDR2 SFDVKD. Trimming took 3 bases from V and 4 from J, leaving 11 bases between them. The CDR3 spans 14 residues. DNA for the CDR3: TGTGCCACCAGTGATCGCAGGGTTCGCTATGGCTACACCTTC. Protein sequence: CATSDRRVRYGYTF.

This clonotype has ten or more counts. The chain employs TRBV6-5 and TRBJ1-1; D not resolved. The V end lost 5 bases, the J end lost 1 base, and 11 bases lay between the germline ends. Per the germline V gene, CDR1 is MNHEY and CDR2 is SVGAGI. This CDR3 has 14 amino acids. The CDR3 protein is CASSPTPENTEAFF. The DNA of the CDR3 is TGTGCCAGCAGTCCGACCCCTGAGAACACTGAAGCTTTCTTT.

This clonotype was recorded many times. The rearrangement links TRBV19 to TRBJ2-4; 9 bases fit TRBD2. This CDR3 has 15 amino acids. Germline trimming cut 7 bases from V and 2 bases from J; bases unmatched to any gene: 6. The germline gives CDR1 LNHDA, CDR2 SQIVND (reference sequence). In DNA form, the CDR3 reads TGTGCCAGTACCGATAGCGGGGGATCCAAAAACATTCAGTACTTC. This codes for CASTDSGGSKNIQYF.

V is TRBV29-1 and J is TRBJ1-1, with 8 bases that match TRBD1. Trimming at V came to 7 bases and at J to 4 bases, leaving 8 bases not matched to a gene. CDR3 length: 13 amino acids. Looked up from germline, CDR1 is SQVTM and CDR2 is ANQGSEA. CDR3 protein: CSARTGRGTEAFF. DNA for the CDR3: TGCAGCGCAAGGACAGGGCGGGGCACTGAAGCTTTCTTT.

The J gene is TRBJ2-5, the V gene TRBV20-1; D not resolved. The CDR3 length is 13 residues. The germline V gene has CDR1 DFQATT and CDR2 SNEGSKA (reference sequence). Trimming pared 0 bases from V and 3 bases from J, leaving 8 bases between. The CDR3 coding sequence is TGCAGTGCTAGAGATCTGGCCGAAGAGACCCAGTACTTC. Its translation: CSARDLAEETQYF.

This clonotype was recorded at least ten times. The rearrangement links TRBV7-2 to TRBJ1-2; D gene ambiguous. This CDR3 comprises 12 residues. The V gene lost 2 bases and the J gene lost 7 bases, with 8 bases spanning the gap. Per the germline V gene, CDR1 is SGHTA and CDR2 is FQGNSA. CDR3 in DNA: TGTGCCAGCAGCTTAACCTGGAGTGGCTACACCTTC. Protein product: CASSLTWSGYTF.

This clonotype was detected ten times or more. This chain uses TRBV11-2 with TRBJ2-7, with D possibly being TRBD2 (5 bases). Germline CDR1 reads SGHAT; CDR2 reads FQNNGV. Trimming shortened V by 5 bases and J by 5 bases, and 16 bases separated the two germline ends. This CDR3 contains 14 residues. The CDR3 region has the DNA TGTGCCAGCAGCCTTCGGCGGGTGCCTGACGAGCAGTACTTC. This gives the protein CASSLRRVPDEQYF.

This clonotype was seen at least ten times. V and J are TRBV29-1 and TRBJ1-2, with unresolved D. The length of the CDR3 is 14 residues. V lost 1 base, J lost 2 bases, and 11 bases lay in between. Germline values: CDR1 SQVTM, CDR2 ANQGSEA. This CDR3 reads CSVEAFGGNYGYTF. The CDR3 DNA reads TGCAGCGTTGAAGCCTTCGGAGGAAACTATGGCTACACCTTC.

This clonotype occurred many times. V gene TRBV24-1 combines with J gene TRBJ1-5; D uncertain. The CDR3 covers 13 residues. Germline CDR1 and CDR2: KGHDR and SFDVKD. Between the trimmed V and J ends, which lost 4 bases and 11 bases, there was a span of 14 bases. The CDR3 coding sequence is TGTGCCACCAGTGAAGGACTCAAGGGAGCCCAGCATTTT. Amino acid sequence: CATSEGLKGAQHF.

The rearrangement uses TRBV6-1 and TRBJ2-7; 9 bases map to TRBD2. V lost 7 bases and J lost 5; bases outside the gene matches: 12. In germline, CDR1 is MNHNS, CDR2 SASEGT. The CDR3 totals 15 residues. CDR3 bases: TGTGCCAGCACCGAAAGTCCTAGCGGGGTCCACGAGCAGTACTTC. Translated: CASTESPSGVHEQYF.

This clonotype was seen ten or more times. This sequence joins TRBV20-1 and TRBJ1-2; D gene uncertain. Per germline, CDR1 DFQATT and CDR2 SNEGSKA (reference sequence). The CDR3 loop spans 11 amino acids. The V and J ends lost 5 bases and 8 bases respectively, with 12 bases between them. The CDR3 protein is CSAGWTVGYTF. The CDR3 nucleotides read TGCAGTGCTGGGTGGACGGTAGGCTACACCTTC.

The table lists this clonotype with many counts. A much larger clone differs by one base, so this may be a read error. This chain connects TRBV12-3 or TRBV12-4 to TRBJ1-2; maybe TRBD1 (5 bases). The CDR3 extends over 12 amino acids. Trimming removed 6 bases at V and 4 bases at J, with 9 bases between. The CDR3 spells CASRDTGYGYTF. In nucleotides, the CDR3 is TGTGCCAGCAGGGACACTGGCTATGGCTACACCTTC.

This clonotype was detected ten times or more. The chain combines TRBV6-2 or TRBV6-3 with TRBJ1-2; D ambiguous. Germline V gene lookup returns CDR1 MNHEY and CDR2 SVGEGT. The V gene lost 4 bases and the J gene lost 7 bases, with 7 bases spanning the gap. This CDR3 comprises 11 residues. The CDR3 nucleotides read TGTGCCAGCAGTTTTTCCAGTGGCTACACCTTC. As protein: CASSFSSGYTF.

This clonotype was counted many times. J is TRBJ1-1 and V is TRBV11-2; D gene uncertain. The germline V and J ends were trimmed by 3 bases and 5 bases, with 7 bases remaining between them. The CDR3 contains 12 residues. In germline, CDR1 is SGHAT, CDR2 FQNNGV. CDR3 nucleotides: TGTGCCAGCAGCTTTACGAGAACTGAAGCTTTCTTT. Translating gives CASSFTRTEAFF.

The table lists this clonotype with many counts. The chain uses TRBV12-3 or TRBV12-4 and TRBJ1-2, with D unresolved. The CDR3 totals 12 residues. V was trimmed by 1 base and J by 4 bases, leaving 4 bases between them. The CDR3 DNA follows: TGTGCCAGCAGTTTAGTGCCCTATGGCTACACCTTC. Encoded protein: CASSLVPYGYTF.

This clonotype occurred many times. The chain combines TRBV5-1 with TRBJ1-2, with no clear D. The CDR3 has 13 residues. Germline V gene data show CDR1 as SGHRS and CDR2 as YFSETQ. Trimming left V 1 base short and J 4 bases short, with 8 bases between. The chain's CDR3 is CASSLREAYGYTF. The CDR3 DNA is TGCGCCAGCAGCTTGAGGGAAGCCTATGGCTACACCTTC.